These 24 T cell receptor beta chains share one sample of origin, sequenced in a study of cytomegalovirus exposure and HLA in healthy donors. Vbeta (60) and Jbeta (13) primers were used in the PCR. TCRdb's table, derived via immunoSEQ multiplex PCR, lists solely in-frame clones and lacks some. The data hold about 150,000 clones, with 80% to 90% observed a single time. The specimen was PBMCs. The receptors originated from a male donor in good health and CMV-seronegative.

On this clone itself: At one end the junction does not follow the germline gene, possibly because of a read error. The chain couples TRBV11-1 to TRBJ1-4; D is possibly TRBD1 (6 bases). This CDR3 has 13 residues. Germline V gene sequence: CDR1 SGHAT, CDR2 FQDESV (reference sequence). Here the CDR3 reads CASSYVTGKILSF. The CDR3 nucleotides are TGTGCCAGCAGCTACGTAACAGGGAAGATACTAAGTTTT.

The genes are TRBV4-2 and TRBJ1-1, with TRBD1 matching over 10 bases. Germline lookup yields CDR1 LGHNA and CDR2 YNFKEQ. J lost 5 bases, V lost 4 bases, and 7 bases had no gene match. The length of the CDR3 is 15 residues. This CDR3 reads CASSRLGQGKTEAFF. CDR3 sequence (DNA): TGTGCCAGCAGCCGTTTGGGACAGGGGAAAACTGAAGCTTTCTTT.

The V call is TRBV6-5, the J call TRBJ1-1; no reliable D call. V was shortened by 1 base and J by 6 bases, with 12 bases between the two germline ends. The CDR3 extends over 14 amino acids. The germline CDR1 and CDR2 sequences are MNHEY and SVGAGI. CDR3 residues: CASSYFTGGAEAFF. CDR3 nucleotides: TGTGCCAGCAGTTACTTTACCGGAGGCGCTGAAGCTTTCTTT.

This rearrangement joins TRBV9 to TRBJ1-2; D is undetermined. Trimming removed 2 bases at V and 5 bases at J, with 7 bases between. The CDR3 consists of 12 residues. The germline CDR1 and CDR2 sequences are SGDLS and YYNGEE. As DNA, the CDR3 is TGTGCCAGCAGCGTCGGAGGGTATGGCTACACCTTC. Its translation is CASSVGGYGYTF.

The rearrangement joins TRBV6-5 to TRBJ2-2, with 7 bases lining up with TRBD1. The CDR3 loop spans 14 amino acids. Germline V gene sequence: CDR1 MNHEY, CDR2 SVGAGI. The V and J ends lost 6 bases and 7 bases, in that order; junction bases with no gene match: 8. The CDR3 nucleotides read TGTGCCAGCAGCCCCGACAGGGCACTCGGGGAGCTGTTTTTT. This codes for CASSPDRALGELFF.

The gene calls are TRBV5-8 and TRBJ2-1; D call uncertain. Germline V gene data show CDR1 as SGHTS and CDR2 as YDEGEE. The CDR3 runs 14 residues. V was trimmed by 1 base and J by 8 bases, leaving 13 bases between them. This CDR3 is CASSLTQAWDEQFF. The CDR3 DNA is TGTGCCAGCAGCTTGACCCAGGCTTGGGATGAGCAGTTCTTC.

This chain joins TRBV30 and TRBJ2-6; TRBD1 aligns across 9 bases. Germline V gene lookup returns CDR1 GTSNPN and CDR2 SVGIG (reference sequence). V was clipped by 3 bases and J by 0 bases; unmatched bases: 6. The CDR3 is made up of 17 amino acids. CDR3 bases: TGTGCCTGGAGCCGGGACAGGGTTATCTCTGGGGCCAACGTCCTGACTTTC. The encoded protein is CAWSRDRVISGANVLTF.

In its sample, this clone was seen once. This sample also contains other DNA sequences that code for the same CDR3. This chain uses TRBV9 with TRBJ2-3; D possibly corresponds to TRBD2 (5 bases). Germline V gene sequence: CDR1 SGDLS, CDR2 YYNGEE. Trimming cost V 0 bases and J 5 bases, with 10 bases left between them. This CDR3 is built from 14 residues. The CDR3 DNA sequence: TGTGCCAGCAGCGTAGACGGGGTGGGAGATACGCAGTATTTT. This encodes CASSVDGVGDTQYF. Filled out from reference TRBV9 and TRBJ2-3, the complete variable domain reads DSGVTQTPKHLITATGQRVTLRCSPRSGDLSVYWYQQSLDQGLQFLIQYYNGEERAKGNILERFSAQQFPDLHSELNLSSLELGDSALYFCASSVDGVGDTQYFGPGTRLTVL.

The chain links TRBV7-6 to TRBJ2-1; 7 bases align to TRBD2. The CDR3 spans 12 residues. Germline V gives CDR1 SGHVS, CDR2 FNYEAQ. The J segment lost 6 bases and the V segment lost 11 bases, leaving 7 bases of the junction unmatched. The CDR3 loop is CAVSRLANEQFF. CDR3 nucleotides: TGTGCCGTCTCGCGACTAGCCAATGAGCAGTTCTTC.

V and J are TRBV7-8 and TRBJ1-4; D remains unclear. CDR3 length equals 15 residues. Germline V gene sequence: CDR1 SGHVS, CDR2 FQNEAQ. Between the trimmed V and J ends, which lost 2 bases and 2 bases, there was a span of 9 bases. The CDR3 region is CASSLLTGTNEKLFF. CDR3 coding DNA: TGTGCCAGCAGCTTATTAACGGGGACTAATGAAAAACTGTTTTTT.

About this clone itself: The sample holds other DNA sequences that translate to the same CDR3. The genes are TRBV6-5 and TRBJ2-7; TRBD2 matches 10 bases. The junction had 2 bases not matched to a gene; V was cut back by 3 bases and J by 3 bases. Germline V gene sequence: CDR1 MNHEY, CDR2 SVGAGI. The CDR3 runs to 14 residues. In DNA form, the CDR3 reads TGTGCCAGCAGTTATGCTAGCGGGAGCTACGAGCAGTACTTC. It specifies CASSYASGSYEQYF.

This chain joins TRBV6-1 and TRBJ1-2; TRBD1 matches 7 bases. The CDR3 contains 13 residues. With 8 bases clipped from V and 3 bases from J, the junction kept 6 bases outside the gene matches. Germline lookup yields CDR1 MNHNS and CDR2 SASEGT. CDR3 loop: CASSAGTDYGYTF. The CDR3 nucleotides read TGTGCCAGCTCTGCGGGGACAGACTATGGCTACACCTTC.

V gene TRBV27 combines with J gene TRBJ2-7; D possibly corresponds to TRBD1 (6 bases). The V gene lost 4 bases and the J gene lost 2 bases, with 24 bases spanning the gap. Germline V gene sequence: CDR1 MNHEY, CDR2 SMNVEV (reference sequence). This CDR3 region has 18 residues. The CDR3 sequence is CASSSRKTGVPITYEQYF. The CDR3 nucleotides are TGTGCCAGCAGTTCCCGAAAGACAGGCGTACCAATCACCTACGAGCAGTACTTC.

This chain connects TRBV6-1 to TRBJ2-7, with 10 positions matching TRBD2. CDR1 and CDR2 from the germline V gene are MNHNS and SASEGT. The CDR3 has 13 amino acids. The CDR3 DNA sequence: TGTGCTTGCGCCCTAGCGGGAGTTCACGAGCAGTACTTC. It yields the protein CACALAGVHEQYF.

DNA of the CDR3: TGTGCCAGCAGCAAGGACGGGAGCTCCTACAATGAGCAGTTCTTC. Protein: CASSKDGSSYNEQFF. The chain carries TRBV7-3 and TRBJ2-1, with D tentatively TRBD2 (6 bases). The CDR3 is 15 amino acids. Germline loops: CDR1 SGHTA, CDR2 FQGTGA. V lost 5 bases, J lost 0 bases, and 11 bases lay in between.

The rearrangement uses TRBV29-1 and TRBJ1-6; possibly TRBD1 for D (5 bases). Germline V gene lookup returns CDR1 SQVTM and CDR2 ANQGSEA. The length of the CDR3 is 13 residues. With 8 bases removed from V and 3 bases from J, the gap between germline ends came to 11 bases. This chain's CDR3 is CSPRALYNSPLHF. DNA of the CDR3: TGCAGCCCCAGGGCCCTCTATAATTCACCCCTCCACTTT. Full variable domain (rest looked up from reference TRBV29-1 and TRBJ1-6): SAVISQKPSRDICQRGTSLTIQCQVDSQVTMMFWYRQQPGQSLTLIATANQGSEATYESGFVIDKFPISRPNLTFSTLTVSNMSPEDSSIYLCSPRALYNSPLHFGNGTRLTVT.

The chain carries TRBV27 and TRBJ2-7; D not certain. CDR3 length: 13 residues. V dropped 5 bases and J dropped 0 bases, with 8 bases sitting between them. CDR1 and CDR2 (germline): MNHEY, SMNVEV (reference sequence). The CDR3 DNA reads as TGTGCCAGCAGTCAACACAGCTCCTACGAGCAGTACTTC. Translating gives CASSQHSSYEQYF.

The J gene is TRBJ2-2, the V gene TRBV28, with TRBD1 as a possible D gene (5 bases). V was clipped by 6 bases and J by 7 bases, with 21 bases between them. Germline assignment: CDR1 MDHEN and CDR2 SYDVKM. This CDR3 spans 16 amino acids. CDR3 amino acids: CASSFQLTGFGGELFF. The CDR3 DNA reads TGTGCCAGCAGCTTCCAATTAACAGGATTCGGCGGGGAGCTGTTTTTT. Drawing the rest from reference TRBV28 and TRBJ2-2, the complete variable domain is DVKVTQSSRYLVKRTGEKVFLECVQDMDHENMFWYRQDPGLGLRLIYFSYDVKMKEKGDIPEGYSVSREKKERFSLILESASTNQTSMYLCASSFQLTGFGGELFFGEGSRLTVL.

The CDR3 DNA reads TGTGCCAGCAGCGTCGCCGGGACAGGGGAGGAGACCCAGTACTTC. The encoded protein is CASSVAGTGEETQYF. The chain carries TRBV25-1 and TRBJ2-5; 10 bases match TRBD1. There are 15 residues in the CDR3. The trim removed 6 bases at V and 5 bases at J, leaving 9 bases unmatched. The germline gives CDR1 MGHDK, CDR2 SYGVNS.

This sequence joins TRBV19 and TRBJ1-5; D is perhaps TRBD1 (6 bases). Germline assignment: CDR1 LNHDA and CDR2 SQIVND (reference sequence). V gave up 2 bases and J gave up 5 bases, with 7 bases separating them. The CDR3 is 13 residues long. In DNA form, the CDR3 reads TGTGCCAGTAGTATAAACAGGGATCAGCCCCAGCATTTT. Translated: CASSINRDQPQHF.

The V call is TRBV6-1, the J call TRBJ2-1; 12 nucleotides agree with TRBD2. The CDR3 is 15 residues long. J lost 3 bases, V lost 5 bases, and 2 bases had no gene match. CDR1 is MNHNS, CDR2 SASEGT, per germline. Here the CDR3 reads CASSPTSGSYNEQFF. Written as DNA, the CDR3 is TGTGCCAGCAGTCCGACTAGCGGGAGCTACAATGAGCAGTTCTTC.

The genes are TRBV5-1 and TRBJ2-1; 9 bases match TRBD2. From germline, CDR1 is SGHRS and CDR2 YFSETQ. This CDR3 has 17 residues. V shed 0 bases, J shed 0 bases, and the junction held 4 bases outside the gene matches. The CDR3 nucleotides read TGCGCCAGCAGCTTGGGCCTAGCGGGGTTCTCCTACAATGAGCAGTTCTTC. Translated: CASSLGLAGFSYNEQFF.

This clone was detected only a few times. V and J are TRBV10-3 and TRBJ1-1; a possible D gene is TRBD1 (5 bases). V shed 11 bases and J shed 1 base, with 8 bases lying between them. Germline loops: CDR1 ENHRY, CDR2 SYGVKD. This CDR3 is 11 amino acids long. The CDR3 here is CAARENTEAFF. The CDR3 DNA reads TGTGCCGCCAGGGAGAACACTGAAGCTTTCTTT.

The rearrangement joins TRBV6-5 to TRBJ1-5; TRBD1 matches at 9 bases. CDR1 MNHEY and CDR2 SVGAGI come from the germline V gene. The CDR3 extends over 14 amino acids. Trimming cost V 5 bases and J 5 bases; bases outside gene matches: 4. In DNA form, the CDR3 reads TGTGCCAGCAGTCACAGGGGGCCCCATCAGCCCCAGCATTTT. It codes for CASSHRGPHQPQHF.